This TCR beta chain comes out of a study of long-term antiretroviral therapy in people with HIV. The CDR3 sequence is 16 residues long. In germline, CDR1 is SGHRS, CDR2 YFSETQ. The ends were cut back, 0 bases at V and 2 bases at J, with 15 bases in the middle. Run at survey level, the immunoSEQ assay was version v3.0. Assay: immunoSEQ multiplex PCR; the TCRdb copy retains only in-frame clones and omits some. The sample has under 45,000 clones; 80% to 85% are singletons. The chain joins TRBV5-1 to TRBJ2-7, with a tentative D call TRBD2 (6 bases). Sequences were derived from unsorted PBMCs, sampled 1 year after starting antiretroviral therapy. This TCR derives from a man younger than 30 with HIV. CDR3 coding DNA: TGCGCCAGCAGCTTGGAGGTCGGGGGTGGTCCCTACGAGCAGTACTTC. It is translated as CASSLEVGGGPYEQYF.